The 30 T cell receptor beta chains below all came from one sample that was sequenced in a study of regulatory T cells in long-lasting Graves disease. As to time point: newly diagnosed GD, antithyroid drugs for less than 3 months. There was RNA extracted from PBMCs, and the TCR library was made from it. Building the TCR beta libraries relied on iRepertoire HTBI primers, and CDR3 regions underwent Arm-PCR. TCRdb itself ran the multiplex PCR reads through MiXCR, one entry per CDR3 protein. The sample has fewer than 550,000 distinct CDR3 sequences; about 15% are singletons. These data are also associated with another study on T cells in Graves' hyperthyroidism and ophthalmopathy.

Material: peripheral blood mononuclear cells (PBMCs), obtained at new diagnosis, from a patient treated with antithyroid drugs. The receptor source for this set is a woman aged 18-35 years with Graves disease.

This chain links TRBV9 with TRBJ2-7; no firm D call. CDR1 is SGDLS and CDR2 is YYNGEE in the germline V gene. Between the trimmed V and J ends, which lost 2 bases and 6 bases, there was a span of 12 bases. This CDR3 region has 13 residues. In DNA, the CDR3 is TGTGCCAGCAGCGTTCAAGATGGCTCCGAGCAGTACTTC. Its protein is CASSVQDGSEQYF.

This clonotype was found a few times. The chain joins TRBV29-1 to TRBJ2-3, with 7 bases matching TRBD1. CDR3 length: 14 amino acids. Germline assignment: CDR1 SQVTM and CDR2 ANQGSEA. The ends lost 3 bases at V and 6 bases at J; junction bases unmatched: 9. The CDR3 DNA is TGCAGCGTTGATGTGAGACAGGGAAAGGATACGCAGTATTTT. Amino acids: CSVDVRQGKDTQYF.

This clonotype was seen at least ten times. CDR3 amino acids: CASRRTGGAYNEQFF. The CDR3 DNA is TGTGCCAGCAGACGAACAGGGGGCGCTTACAATGAGCAGTTCTTC. The chain couples TRBV6-1 to TRBJ2-1; 9 nucleotides match TRBD1. Germline V lookup: CDR1 MNHNS, CDR2 SASEGT. The V gene end was trimmed by 6 bases and the J gene end by 4 bases; junction bases not matched to a gene: 7. This CDR3 region has 15 residues.

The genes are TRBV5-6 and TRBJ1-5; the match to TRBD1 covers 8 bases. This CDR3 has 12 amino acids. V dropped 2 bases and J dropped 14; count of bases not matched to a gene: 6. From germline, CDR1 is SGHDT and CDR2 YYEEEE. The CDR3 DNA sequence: TGTGCCAGCAGCTTTCTCCAGGGGGCTGAGCATTTT. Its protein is CASSFLQGAEHF.

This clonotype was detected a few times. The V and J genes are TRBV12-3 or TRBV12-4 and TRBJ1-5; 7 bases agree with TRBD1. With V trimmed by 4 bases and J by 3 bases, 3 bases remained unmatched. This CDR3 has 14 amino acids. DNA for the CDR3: TGTGCCAGCAGTTCCGGGACAGTCAATCAGCCCCAGCATTTT. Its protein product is CASSSGTVNQPQHF.

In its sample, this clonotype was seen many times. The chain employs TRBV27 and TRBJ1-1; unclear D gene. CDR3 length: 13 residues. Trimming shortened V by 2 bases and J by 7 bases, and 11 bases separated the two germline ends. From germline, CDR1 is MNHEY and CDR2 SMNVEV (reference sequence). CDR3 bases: TGTGCCAGCAGTTTAATCTGGAATCGTGAAGCTTTCTTT. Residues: CASSLIWNREAFF.

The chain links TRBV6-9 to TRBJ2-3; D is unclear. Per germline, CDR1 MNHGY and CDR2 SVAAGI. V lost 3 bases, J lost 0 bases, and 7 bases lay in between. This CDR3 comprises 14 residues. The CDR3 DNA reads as TGTGCCAGCAGTTACGGTCACAGCACAGATACGCAGTATTTT. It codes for CASSYGHSTDTQYF.

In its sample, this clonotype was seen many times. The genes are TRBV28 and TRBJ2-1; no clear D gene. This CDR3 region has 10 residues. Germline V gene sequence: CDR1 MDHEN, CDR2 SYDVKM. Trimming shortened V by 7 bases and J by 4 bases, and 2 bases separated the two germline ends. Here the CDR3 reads CASKYNEQFF. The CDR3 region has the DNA TGTGCCAGCAAGTACAATGAGCAGTTCTTC.

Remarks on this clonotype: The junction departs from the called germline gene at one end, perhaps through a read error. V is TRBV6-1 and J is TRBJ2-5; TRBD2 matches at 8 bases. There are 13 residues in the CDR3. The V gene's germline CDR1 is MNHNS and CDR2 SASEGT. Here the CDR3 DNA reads TGTGCCAGCAGCCAACCGGGGGGGGAGACCCAGGACTTC. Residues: CASSQPGGETQDF.

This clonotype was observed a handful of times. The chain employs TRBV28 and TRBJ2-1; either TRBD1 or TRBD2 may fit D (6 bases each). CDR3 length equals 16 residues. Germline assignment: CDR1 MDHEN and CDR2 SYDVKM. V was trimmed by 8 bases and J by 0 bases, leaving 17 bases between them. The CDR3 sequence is CASLMGAGSSYNEQFF. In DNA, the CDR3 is TGTGCCAGCCTAATGGGGGCGGGAAGCTCCTACAATGAGCAGTTCTTC.

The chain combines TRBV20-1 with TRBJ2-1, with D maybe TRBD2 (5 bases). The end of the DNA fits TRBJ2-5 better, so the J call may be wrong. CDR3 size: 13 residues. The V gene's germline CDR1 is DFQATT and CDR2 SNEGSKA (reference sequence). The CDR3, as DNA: TGCAGTGCTAGTGGTACGGGAAGGGAGACCCAGTACTTC. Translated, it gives CSASGTGRETQYF.

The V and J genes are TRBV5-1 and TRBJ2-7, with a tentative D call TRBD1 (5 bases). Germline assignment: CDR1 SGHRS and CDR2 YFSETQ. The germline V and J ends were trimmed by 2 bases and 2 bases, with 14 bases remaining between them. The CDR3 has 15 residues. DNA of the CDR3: TGCGCCAGCAGCTTTGGGCAGGGCCCTACCTACGAGCAGTACTTC. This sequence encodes CASSFGQGPTYEQYF.

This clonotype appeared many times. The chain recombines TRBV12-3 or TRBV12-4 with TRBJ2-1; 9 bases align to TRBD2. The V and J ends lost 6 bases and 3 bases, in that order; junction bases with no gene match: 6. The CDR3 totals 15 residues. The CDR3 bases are TGTGCCAGCAGCCAGAGCGGGAGGTTCTACAATGAGCAGTTCTTC. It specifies CASSQSGRFYNEQFF.

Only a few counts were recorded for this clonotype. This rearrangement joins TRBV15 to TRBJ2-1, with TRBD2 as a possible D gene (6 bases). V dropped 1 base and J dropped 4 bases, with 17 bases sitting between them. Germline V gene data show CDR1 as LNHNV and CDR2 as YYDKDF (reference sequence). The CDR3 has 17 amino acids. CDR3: CATSRVLLAGPYNEQFF. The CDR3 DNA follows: TGTGCCACCAGCAGAGTTCTTTTGGCGGGACCATACAATGAGCAGTTCTTC.

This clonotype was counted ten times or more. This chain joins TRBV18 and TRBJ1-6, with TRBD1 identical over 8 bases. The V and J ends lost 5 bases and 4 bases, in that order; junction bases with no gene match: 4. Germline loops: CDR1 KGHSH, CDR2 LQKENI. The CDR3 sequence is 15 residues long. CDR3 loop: CASSEGQGYNSPLHF. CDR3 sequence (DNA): TGTGCCAGCTCAGAAGGACAGGGATATAATTCACCCCTCCACTTT.

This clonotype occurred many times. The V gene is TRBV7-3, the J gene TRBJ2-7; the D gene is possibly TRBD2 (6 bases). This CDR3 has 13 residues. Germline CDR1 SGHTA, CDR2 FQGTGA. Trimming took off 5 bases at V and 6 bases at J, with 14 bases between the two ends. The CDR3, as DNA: TGTGCCAGCAGCCCAGCTCGGGGGAGCGAGCAGTACTTC. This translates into CASSPARGSEQYF.

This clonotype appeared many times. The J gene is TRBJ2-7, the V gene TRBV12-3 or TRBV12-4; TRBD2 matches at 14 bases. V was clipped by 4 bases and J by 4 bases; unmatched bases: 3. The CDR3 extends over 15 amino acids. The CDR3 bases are TGTGCCAGCAGTTACGGACTAGCGGGGGGTTACGAGCAGTACTTC. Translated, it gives CASSYGLAGGYEQYF.

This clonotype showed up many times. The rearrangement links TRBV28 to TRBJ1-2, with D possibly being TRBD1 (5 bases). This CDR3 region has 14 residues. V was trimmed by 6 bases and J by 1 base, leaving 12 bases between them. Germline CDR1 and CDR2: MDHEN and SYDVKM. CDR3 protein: CASSLGQGNYGYTF. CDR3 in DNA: TGTGCCAGCAGCTTAGGCCAGGGTAACTATGGCTACACCTTC.

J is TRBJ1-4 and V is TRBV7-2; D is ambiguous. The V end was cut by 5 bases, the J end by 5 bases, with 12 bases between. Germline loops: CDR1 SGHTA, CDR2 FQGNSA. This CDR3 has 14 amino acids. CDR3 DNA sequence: TGTGCCAGCAGCCCATCATTTGGGAATGAAAAACTGTTTTTT. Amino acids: CASSPSFGNEKLFF.

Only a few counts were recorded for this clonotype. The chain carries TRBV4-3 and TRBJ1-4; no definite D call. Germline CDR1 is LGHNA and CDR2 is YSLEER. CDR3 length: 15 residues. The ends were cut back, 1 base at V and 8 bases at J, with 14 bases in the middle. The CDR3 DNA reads TGCGCCAGCAGCCAAGTTCATCAGGCCAAAGAAAAACTGTTTTTT. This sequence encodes CASSQVHQAKEKLFF.

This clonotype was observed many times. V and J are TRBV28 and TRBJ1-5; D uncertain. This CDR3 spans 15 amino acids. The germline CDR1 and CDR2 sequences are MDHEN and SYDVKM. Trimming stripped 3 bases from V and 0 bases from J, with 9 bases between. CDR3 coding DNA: TGTGCCAGCAGTTTGTGGGTATATAGCAATCAGCCCCAGCATTTT. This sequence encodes CASSLWVYSNQPQHF.

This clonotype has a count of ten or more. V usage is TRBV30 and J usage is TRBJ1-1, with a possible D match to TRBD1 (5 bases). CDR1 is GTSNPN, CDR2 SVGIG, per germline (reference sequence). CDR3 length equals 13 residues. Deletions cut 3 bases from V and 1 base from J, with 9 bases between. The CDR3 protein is CAWSWGGNTEAFF. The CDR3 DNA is TGTGCCTGGAGCTGGGGGGGGAACACTGAAGCTTTCTTT. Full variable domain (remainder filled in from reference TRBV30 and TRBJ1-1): SQTIHQWPATLVQPVGSPLSLECTVEGTSNPNLYWYRQAAGRGLQLLFYSVGIGQISSEVPQNLSASRPQDRQFILSSKKLLLSDSGFYLCAWSWGGNTEAFFGQGTRLTVV.

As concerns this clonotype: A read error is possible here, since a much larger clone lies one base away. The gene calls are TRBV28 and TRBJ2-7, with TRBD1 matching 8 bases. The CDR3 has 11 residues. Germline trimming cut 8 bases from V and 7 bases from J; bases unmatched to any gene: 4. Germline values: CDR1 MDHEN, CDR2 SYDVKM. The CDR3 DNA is TGTGCCAGCCAGGGGGCTAATGAGCAGTACTTC. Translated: CASQGANEQYF.

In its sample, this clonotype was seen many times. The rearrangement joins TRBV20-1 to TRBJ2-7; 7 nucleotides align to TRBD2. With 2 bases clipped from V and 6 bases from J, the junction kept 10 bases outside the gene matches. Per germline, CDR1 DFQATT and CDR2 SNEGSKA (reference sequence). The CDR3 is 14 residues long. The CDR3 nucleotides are TGCAGTGCTAGAACCCTGGCGGGAGTAGGCGAGCAGTACTTC. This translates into CSARTLAGVGEQYF.

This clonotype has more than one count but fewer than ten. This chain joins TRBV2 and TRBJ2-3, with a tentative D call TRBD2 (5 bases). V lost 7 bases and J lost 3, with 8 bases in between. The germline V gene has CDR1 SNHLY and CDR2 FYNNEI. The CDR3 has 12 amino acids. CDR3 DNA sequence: TGTGCCAGCAACCTAGCAACAGATACGCAGTATTTT. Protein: CASNLATDTQYF. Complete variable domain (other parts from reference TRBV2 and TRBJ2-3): EPEVTQTPSHQVTQMGQEVILRCVPISNHLYFYWYRQILGQKVEFLVSFYNNEISEKSEIFDDQFSVERPDGSNFTLKIRSTKLEDSAMYFCASNLATDTQYFGPGTRLTVL.

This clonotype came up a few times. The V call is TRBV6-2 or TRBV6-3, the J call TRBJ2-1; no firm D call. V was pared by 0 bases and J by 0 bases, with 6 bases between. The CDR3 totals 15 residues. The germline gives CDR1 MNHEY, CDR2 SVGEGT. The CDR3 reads CASSYSTASYNEQFF. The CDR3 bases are TGTGCCAGCAGTTACTCGACGGCCTCCTACAATGAGCAGTTCTTC.

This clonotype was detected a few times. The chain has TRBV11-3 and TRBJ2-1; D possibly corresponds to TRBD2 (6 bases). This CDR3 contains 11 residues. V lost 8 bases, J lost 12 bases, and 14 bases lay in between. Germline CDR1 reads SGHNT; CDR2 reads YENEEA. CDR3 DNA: TGTGCCAGCCGGACGCGGGATCGGCAGTTCTTC. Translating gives CASRTRDRQFF.

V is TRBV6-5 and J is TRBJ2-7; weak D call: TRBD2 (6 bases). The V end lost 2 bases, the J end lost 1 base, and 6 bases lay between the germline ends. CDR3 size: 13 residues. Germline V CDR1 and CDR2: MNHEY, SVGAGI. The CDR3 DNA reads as TGTGCCAGCAGTTACGCGGGGTCCTACGAGCAGTACTTC. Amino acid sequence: CASSYAGSYEQYF.

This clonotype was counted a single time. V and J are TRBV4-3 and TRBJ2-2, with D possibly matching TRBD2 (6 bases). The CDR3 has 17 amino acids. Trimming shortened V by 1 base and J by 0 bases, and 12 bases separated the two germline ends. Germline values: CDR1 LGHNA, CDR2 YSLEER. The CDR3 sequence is CASSQGRAGTNTGELFF. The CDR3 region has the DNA TGCGCCAGCAGCCAAGGTCGTGCGGGGACGAACACCGGGGAGCTGTTTTTT.

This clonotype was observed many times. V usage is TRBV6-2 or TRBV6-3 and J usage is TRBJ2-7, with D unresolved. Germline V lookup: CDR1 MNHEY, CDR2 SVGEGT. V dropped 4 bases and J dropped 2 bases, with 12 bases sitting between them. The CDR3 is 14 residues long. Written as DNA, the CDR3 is TGTGCCAGCAGTTTTCGACACGGAACCTACGAGCAGTACTTC. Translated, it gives CASSFRHGTYEQYF.